This passage covers 13 T cell receptor beta chains from one sample sequenced in a study of sequential checkpoint blockade in melanoma. As for treatment: randomized to nivolumab then ipilimumab (arm A) or the reverse (arm B). Sequencing used immunoSEQ multiplex PCR; TCRdb keeps in-frame clones, though not all of them. In the table there are tens of thousands of clones, about two thirds of which are singletons. The sample here was CD8+ T cells sorted from blood (inferred from file names), taken from a patient given nivolumab and ipilimumab in sequence. The source of these receptors is a human donor with melanoma.

The V call is TRBV18, the J call TRBJ2-7; the match to TRBD1 covers 9 bases. The germline V gene encodes CDR1 KGHSH and CDR2 LQKENI. The CDR3 runs 11 residues. V dropped 6 bases and J dropped 7; count of bases not matched to a gene: 1. The CDR3 is CASSTGGEQYF. The DNA of the CDR3 is TGTGCCAGCTCGACAGGGGGTGAGCAGTACTTC.

This chain joins TRBV10-1 and TRBJ2-5; 7 bases align to TRBD2. The V gene end was trimmed by 2 bases and the J gene end by 5 bases; junction bases not matched to a gene: 11. CDR1 is WNHNN, CDR2 SYGVQD, per germline (reference sequence). This CDR3 contains 16 residues. In DNA form, the CDR3 reads TGCGCCAGCAGTGAGGCGATTGTGGGGCGGGGGGAGACCCAGTACTTC. Its protein is CASSEAIVGRGETQYF.

The chain joins TRBV4-1 to TRBJ2-2; 15 bases are shared with TRBD2. CDR1 MGHRA and CDR2 YSYEKL come from the germline V gene. Trimming removed 6 bases from V and 0 bases from J; junction bases left unmatched: 8. CDR3 length: 19 amino acids. The CDR3 bases are TGCGCCAGCAGTGAGACCGGGACTAGCGGGGGGTCGAACACCGGGGAGCTGTTTTTT. Protein sequence: CASSETGTSGGSNTGELFF.

The rearrangement uses TRBV6-6 and TRBJ1-1, with D possibly being TRBD1 (5 bases). The CDR3 contains 13 residues. V was clipped by 7 bases and J by 5 bases, with 14 bases between them. The germline V gene encodes CDR1 MNHNY and CDR2 SVGAGI (reference sequence). CDR3 bases: TGTGCCAGCACCACCTTACAGGAGACTGAAGCTTTCTTT. Residues: CASTTLQETEAFF.

The chain couples TRBV5-8 to TRBJ1-1; TRBD1 might be the D (5 bases). CDR3 size: 15 residues. V lost 2 bases to trimming and J lost 5 bases, with 16 bases between them. Germline V lookup: CDR1 SGHTS, CDR2 YDEGEE. CDR3 sequence (DNA): TGTGCCAGCAGCTTTTATTTGCAGGGAAGAACTGAAGCTTTCTTT. It is translated as CASSFYLQGRTEAFF. The full variable domain, its missing parts supplied by reference TRBV5-8 and TRBJ1-1, is EAGVTQSPTHLIKTRGQQATLRCSPISGHTSVYWYQQALGLGLQFLLWYDEGEERNRGNFPPRFSGRQFPNYSSELNVNALELEDSALYLCASSFYLQGRTEAFFGQGTRLTVV.

V is TRBV29-1 and J is TRBJ1-4; TRBD1 is a possible D gene (5 bases). Germline CDR1 SQVTM, CDR2 ANQGSEA. There are 12 residues in the CDR3. The V and J ends lost 8 bases and 5 bases respectively, with 12 bases between them. CDR3 loop: CSPDGGNEKLFF. In DNA, the CDR3 is TGCAGCCCGGACGGGGGAAATGAAAAACTGTTTTTT.

This clone appeared once. The chain's CDR3 is CASSFYGGATDTQYF. In DNA, the CDR3 is TGTGCCAGCAGTTTCTACGGGGGGGCCACAGATACGCAGTATTTT. The V gene is TRBV27, the J gene TRBJ2-3; 8 nucleotides align to TRBD2. Losses at the gene ends were 3 bases for V and 2 bases for J; bases not matched to a gene: 4. This CDR3 comprises 15 residues. Germline assignment: CDR1 MNHEY and CDR2 SMNVEV (reference sequence).

This rearrangement joins TRBV19 to TRBJ1-2; 7 positions match TRBD1. J was trimmed by 5 bases and V by 0 bases; bases with no gene match: 15. Germline values: CDR1 LNHDA, CDR2 SQIVND (reference sequence). The CDR3 is 18 amino acids. CDR3 coding DNA: TGTGCCAGTAGTATAGATCGGACAGGTAGTCGGTTCCCTTATGGCTACACCTTC. Protein: CASSIDRTGSRFPYGYTF.

The rearrangement joins TRBV18 to TRBJ2-3; D gene uncertain. The CDR3 is 14 amino acids. Trimming left V 0 bases short and J 1 base short, with 5 bases between. The germline CDR1 and CDR2 sequences are KGHSH and LQKENI. The CDR3, as DNA: TGTGCCAGCTCACCACCCCAGGGCACAGATACGCAGTATTTT. Its translation: CASSPPQGTDTQYF.

The chain couples TRBV7-9 to TRBJ2-3, with TRBD2 matching 8 bases. After removal of 2 bases from V and 4 bases from J, the junction contained 2 bases not matched to a gene. Per germline, CDR1 SEHNR and CDR2 FQNEAQ (reference sequence). This CDR3 contains 14 residues. As DNA, the CDR3 is TGTGCCAGCAGCTTAAGCGGGGGTCCAGATACGCAGTATTTT. The encoded protein is CASSLSGGPDTQYF.

The chain carries TRBV18 and TRBJ2-1, with 8 bases identical to TRBD2. Trimming removed 3 bases from V and 6 bases from J; junction bases left unmatched: 1. The CDR3 spans 13 residues. Per the germline V gene, CDR1 is KGHSH and CDR2 is LQKENI. The CDR3 DNA follows: TGTGCCAGCTCACCCGGGGGGGGCAATGAGCAGTTCTTC. It translates to CASSPGGGNEQFF.

This clone was seen a few times. Written as DNA, the CDR3 is TGTGCCAGCAGTGAGTCAGTCGATGGCTACACCTTC. This sequence encodes CASSESVDGYTF. The genes are TRBV2 and TRBJ1-2, with D hard to call. This CDR3 region has 12 residues. Germline V gene sequence: CDR1 SNHLY, CDR2 FYNNEI. Deletions cut 3 bases from V and 6 bases from J, with 8 bases between.

This chain links TRBV19 with TRBJ2-7; D call uncertain. Per germline, CDR1 LNHDA and CDR2 SQIVND (reference sequence). The CDR3 loop spans 14 amino acids. The V and J ends lost 2 bases and 4 bases respectively, with 12 bases between them. CDR3 residues: CASSIYGYSYEQYF. The CDR3, as DNA: TGTGCCAGTAGTATATATGGATACAGTTACGAGCAGTACTTC.